A selection of T cell receptor beta chains follows, all from one sample in a study of T cell responses to AZD1222 COVID-19 vaccine. Clones were sequenced by immunoSEQ multiplex PCR, and TCRdb holds only the in-frame ones, with some missing. The sample yields some 150,000 clones, roughly 84% seen once. The input for sequencing was peripheral blood, taken 28 days after the second AZD1222 dose. Source of these receptors: an adult who received the AZD1222 COVID-19 vaccine. Each CDR3 is given without its conserved first and last residue. The D gene is left open where the match is weak. The listing skips clone size in some rows; elsewhere it reads once, few, many or a size class.

V,D,size,J,CDR3
TRBV7-6,NA,NA,TRBJ1-4,ASSSAGGRANEKLF
TRBV19,TRBD1,NA,TRBJ1-6,ASSWEGADSPLH
TRBV5-4,TRBD1,NA,TRBJ2-5,ASSSQGAETQY
TRBV5-1,TRBD1,NA,TRBJ2-5,ASSVGTGEETQY
TRBV10-3,TRBD2,NA,TRBJ2-2,AISAAGVTGELF
TRBV5-1,NA,NA,TRBJ2-2,ASSLAQGIGGELF
TRBV6-5,TRBD1,NA,TRBJ2-7,ASETGGFTYEQY
TRBV3-1/TRBV3-2,NA,NA,TRBJ1-1,ASSLMVNTEAF
TRBV27,NA,NA,TRBJ2-5,ASSLGVWETQY
TRBV19,TRBD1,NA,TRBJ1-5,ASGDRLDNQPQH
TRBV7-8,NA,NA,TRBJ2-7,ASSLNQVNEQY
TRBV4-2,NA,NA,TRBJ1-2,ASSPEGEGNAGYT
TRBV19,NA,few,TRBJ1-2,ASSISRDPSYGYT
TRBV18,NA,NA,TRBJ2-7,ASSPEAKSYEQY
TRBV9,NA,NA,TRBJ1-1,ASSSDGTEAF
TRBV12-3/TRBV12-4,TRBD1,NA,TRBJ1-1,ASSTGVREAF
TRBV27,NA,once,TRBJ1-2,ASSPNGGGYT
TRBV27,TRBD1,NA,TRBJ2-7,ASSLHRGGYEQY
TRBV6-5,NA,NA,TRBJ1-5,ASTLGNWDQPQH
TRBV28,NA,once,TRBJ1-2,ASSSTSPDVDGYGYT